Below, 7 T cell receptor beta chains from the same sample are listed, as sequenced in a study of blood T cell repertoires in COVID-19. Sequencing was performed with immunoSEQ multiplex PCR; in TCRdb, only in-frame clones are kept and a portion is missing. The sample holds around 97,000 clones, 70% to 85% seen once. The sequenced material came from peripheral blood. All receptors derive from a man aged 65 to 85 with acute or convalescent COVID-19.

The chain carries TRBV15 and TRBJ1-4, with 12 bases identical to TRBD1. There are 17 residues in the CDR3. Germline CDR1 reads LNHNV; CDR2 reads YYDKDF (reference sequence). V lost 1 base, J lost 4 bases, and 4 bases stayed unmatched. CDR3 DNA sequence: TGTGCCACCAGCAGAGTTGGGACAGGGGGCGTTAATGAAAAACTGTTTTTT. Translated: CATSRVGTGGVNEKLFF.

The rearrangement links TRBV29-1 to TRBJ1-6; TRBD1 matches 10 bases. Germline lookup yields CDR1 SQVTM and CDR2 ANQGSEA. V was pared by 5 bases and J by 10 bases, with 5 bases of the junction left unmatched. The CDR3 length is 13 residues. CDR3 loop: CSVLDRGGSPLHF. As DNA, the CDR3 is TGCAGCGTTCTGGACAGGGGGGGGTCACCCCTCCACTTT.

The chain combines TRBV7-2 with TRBJ2-6; maybe TRBD1 (5 bases). The CDR3 contains 18 residues. V was cut by 3 bases and J by 2 bases, with 17 bases left in between. Per germline, CDR1 SGHTA and CDR2 FQGNSA. CDR3: CASSFIAGFRPGANVLTF. The CDR3 DNA follows: TGTGCCAGCAGCTTTATCGCAGGGTTCCGCCCTGGGGCCAACGTCCTGACTTTC.

The V call is TRBV5-5, the J call TRBJ1-2, with D uncertain. The CDR3 totals 13 residues. V shed 4 bases and J shed 2 bases, with 9 bases lying between them. Germline lookup yields CDR1 SGHKS and CDR2 YYEKEE (reference sequence). The CDR3 protein is CASSPSGNYGYTF. The CDR3 bases are TGTGCCAGCAGCCCTAGCGGAAACTATGGCTACACCTTC.

This clone was found once. This chain's CDR3 is CSVGDRAGNEQFF. The CDR3 bases are TGCAGCGTTGGGGACAGGGCAGGCAATGAGCAGTTCTTC. This rearrangement joins TRBV29-1 to TRBJ2-1, with TRBD1 matching 9 bases. This CDR3 has 13 residues. Germline loops: CDR1 SQVTM, CDR2 ANQGSEA. V lost 4 bases, J lost 6 bases, and 4 bases stayed unmatched.

The chain employs TRBV29-1 and TRBJ2-1; 9 nucleotides agree with TRBD2. There are 14 residues in the CDR3. The trim removed 0 bases at V and 8 bases at J, leaving 5 bases unmatched. Germline V lookup: CDR1 SQVTM, CDR2 ANQGSEA. CDR3 coding DNA: TGCAGCGTTGAAGATTCGCGGGGGGGAGATGAGCAGTTCTTC. This sequence encodes CSVEDSRGGDEQFF.

V and J are TRBV2 and TRBJ2-5; no firm D call. Germline-derived CDR1 and CDR2 are SNHLY and FYNNEI. CDR3 length equals 12 residues. Trimming pared 5 bases from V and 3 bases from J, leaving 7 bases between. The CDR3 reads CASSYTEETQYF. The CDR3 DNA reads TGTGCCAGCAGTTACACAGAAGAGACCCAGTACTTC.